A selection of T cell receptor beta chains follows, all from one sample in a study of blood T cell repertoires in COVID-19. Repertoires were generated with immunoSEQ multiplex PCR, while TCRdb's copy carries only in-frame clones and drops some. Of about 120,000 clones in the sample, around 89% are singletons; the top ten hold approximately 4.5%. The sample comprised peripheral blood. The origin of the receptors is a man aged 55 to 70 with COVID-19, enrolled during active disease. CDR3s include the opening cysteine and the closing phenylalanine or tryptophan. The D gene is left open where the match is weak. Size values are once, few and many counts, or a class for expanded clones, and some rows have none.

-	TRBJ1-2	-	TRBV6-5	TGTGCCAGCACAAAGACAGGCGGAGGCTACACCTTC	CASTKTGGGYTF
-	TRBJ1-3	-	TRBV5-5	TGTGCCAGCAGCTTGGACAGGGCACTCTCTGGAAACACCATATATTTT	CASSLDRALSGNTIYF
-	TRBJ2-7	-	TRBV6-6	TGTGCCAGCAGTTACTCAGGGGCGGTTACCTACGAGCAGTACTTC	CASSYSGAVTYEQYF
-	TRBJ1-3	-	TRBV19	TGTGCCAGTACTAAAAGTGGACAAGCTGGAAACACCATATATTTT	CASTKSGQAGNTIYF
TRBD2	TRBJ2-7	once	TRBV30	TGTGCCTGGATGCGGGGGAGCTACGAGCAGTACTTC	CAWMRGSYEQYF
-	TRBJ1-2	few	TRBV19	TGTGCCAGTAGTATCGGGACTGCCGTATATGGCTACACCTTC	CASSIGTAVYGYTF
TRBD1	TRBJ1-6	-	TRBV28	TGTGCCAGCAGTCCCTCGGACAGGGGTTCTGCTTCACCCCTCCACTTT	CASSPSDRGSASPLHF
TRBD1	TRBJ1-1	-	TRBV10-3	TGTGCCATCACCGCGGACAGGGGGGTGAACACTGAAGCTTTCTTT	CAITADRGVNTEAFF
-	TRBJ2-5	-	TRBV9	TGTGCCAGCAGCGCCCCCGGGCAAGAGACCCAGTACTTC	CASSAPGQETQYF
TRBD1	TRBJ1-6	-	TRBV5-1	TGCGCCAGCAGCTTCGGACAGGGGGGAATCGGCTCACCCCTCCACTTT	CASSFGQGGIGSPLHF
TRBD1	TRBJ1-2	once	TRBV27	TGTGCCAGCAGTAAAGGGACAGGGGAAGCTTTTGGCTATGGCTACACCTTC	CASSKGTGEAFGYGYTF
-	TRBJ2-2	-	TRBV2	TGTGCCAGCAGTCCTCGACAGACCGGGGAGCTGTTTTTT	CASSPRQTGELFF
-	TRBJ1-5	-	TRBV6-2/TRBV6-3	TGTGCCAGCAGTTACTCGATCAGGGGCTCTCATCAGCCCCAGCATTTT	CASSYSIRGSHQPQHF
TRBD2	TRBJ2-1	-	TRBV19	TGTGCCAGTAATGCCCCGGGACTAGCGGACAATGAGCAGTTCTTC	CASNAPGLADNEQFF
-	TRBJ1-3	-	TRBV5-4	TGTGCCAGCAGCTTGGGGGCCACCGATATCGGAAACACCATATATTTT	CASSLGATDIGNTIYF
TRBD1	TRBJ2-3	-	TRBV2	TGTGCCAGCAGTGGCACAGGGGGCTTTAGCACAGATACGCAGTATTTT	CASSGTGGFSTDTQYF
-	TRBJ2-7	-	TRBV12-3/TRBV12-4	TGTGCCAGCAGTTCGGACAGTAAGCGGCAGTACTTC	CASSSDSKRQYF
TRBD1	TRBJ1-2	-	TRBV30	TGTGTCTGGAGTCCAACGGACAGGGGCTATGGCTACACCTTC	CVWSPTDRGYGYTF
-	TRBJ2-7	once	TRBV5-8	TGTGCCAGCAGCTTGAGGGGGACCTCCTACGAGCAGTACTTC	CASSLRGTSYEQYF
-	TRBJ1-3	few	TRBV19	TGTGCCAGTAGTACCCAGCTTGGAGATTCCGGAAACACCATATATTTT	CASSTQLGDSGNTIYF
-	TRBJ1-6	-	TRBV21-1	TGTGCCAGCAGCGCCCAAGGACAGGGTTATTCACCCCTCCACTTT	CASSAQGQGYSPLHF
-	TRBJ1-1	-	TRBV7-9	TGTGCCAGCAGCTTACCTGCGGACTCATATCTGAACACTGAAGCTTTCTTT	CASSLPADSYLNTEAFF
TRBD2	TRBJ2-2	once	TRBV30	TGTGCCTGGAACCCTAGCGGGGCCGGGGAGCTGTTTTTT	CAWNPSGAGELFF
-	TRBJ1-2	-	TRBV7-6	TGTGCCAGCAGCCAAGGGACTCCCTATGGCTACACCTTC	CASSQGTPYGYTF
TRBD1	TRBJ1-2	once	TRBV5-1	TGCGCCAGCAGCTTGGGACAGGGGCTGGATGGCTACACCTTC	CASSLGQGLDGYTF
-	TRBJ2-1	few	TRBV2	TGTGCCAGCATCGGACACGGAAACTACAATGAGCAGTTCTTC	CASIGHGNYNEQFF
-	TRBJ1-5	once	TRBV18	TGTGCCAGCTCACCGGGCAGGGGCTCTGTCAATCAGCCCCAGCATTTT	CASSPGRGSVNQPQHF
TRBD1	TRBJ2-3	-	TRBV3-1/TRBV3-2	TGTGCCAGCAGTCCCGGGACAGGAAGCACAGATACGCAGTATTTT	CASSPGTGSTDTQYF
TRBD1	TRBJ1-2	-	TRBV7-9	TGTGCCAGCAGTCCACAGGGGGCATATAACTATGGCTACACCTTC	CASSPQGAYNYGYTF
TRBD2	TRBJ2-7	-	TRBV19	TGTGCCACCACCCCGTTCGGGGGGGCCTACGAGCAGTACTTC	CATTPFGGAYEQYF
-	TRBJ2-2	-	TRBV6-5	TGTGCCGCGGCGGGTAGAACCGGGGAGCTGTTTTTT	CAAAGRTGELFF
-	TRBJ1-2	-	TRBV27	TGTGCCAGCAGTTGGGAGGGCTCGGGTGGCTACACCTTC	CASSWEGSGGYTF
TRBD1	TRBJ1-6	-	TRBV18	TGTGCCAGCTCTTTAGGACGGGGACAGAATAATTCACCCCTCCACTTT	CASSLGRGQNNSPLHF
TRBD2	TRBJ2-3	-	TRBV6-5	TGTGCCGTTTGGACTAGCGGGCGTGATACGCAGTATTTT	CAVWTSGRDTQYF
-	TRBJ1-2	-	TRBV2	TGTGCCAGCTCGGGGTATGGCTACACCTTC	CASSGYGYTF
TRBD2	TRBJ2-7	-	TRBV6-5	TGTGCCAGCAGTTACACCGGGACTAGCGGCGAGCAGTACTTC	CASSYTGTSGEQYF